This T cell receptor beta chain was sequenced in a study of early stage breast cancer tumors. This CDR3 is 11 amino acids long. The V gene's germline CDR1 is SGHRS and CDR2 YFSETQ. Trimming left V 4 bases short and J 3 bases short, with 4 bases between. TCRdb keeps only in-frame clones here, not all; method: immunoSEQ multiplex PCR. The data show approximately 39,000 clones, with about 68% seen just once and less than 7.5% held by the top ten. This clone showed up just once. The chain uses TRBV5-1 and TRBJ2-5; D is undetermined. This TCR derives from a person between 60 and 70 years old with breast cancer. Sequenced input: blood. The CDR3 coding sequence is TGCGCCAGCAGCATCGAAGAGACCCAGTACTTC. This translates into CASSIEETQYF. Full variable domain (outside the CDR3, taken from reference TRBV5-1 and TRBJ2-5): KAGVTQTPRYLIKTRGQQVTLSCSPISGHRSVSWYQQTPGQGLQFLFEYFSETQRNKGNFPGRFSGRQFSNSRSEMNVSTLELGDSALYLCASSIEETQYFGPGTRLLVL.